This T cell receptor (beta chain) is from a study of technical replicates of blood from several donors (dated by TCRdb to the late 2010s). There are 15 amino acids in the CDR3, from cysteine to phenylalanine inclusive. The kept DNA is CDR3 alone, 45 bases in frame from the first base. As encoded in the germline V gene (reference sequence), CDR1 is LNHDA while CDR2 is SQIVND. At the junction V is shortened by 1 base and J by 6 bases; bases outside the gene matches: 6. Library prep was done by the immunoSEQ multiplex PCR assay. TCRdb's version of the immuneACCESS table is confined to in-frame rearrangements and falls short of the full clone set. An unresolved V gene accounts for under half of the shortfall where checked; the remainder is of unknown origin. The sample table lists more than 65,000 clones, approximately 96% of them with a count of one. Around 0.39% of the sample comes from the top ten.

This clone appeared a single time. It lacks a known antigen. The input lacks base qualities; no much larger clone sits a single base away. The TCR comes from a human donor in good health. The sample was T cells isolated from PBMCs. In this chain, TRBV19 is recombined with TRBJ2-3; TRBD2 lines up with 8 middle nucleotides. For the CDR3, the sequence is CASSIAAGVGDTQYF. Here is the DNA: TGTGCCAGTAGTATAGCAGCGGGAGTAGGTGATACGCAGTATTTT.